This T cell receptor (beta chain) came from a study of molecular identifiers for immune sequencing clone quantification. The CDR3 consists of 17 residues. Germline CDR1 and CDR2: PRHDT and FYEKMQ (reference sequence). V gave up 5 bases and J gave up 3 bases; unmatched junction bases: 13. It was with previously described methods and listed TCR primers that bulk TCR libraries were made. TCRdb passed the PCR reads through MiXCR, listing each CDR3 protein once. In the table there are tens of thousands of distinct CDR3 sequences, about 20% of which are singletons. Study-level points and caveats: Because of identical TCR molecules sharing a barcode, sizes of highly expanded clones could be underestimated.

There are many counts of this clonotype. Its antigen is not identified. Naive CD8 libraries used roughly 17,000 to 1,000,000 sorted cells and 10%, 30% or 50% RNA. CD8+CD4-CCR7+CD45RA+ sorting gave the naive CD8 T cells. This TCR derives from a human donor in good health. Some libraries in this study had Jurkat cell RNA spiked in. The chain joins TRBV13 to TRBJ2-1; 7 nucleotides line up with TRBD1. Material: naive CD8+ T cells from blood, with Jurkat cell RNA spiked in. As for subset: FACS-sorted CD8+CD4-CCR7+CD45RA+ naive T cells. CDR3 in DNA: TGTGCCAGCAGCCCCCGACCCGGGACAGCATACTACAATGAGCAGTTCTTC. It specifies CASSPRPGTAYYNEQFF.